The clone carrying this T cell receptor (beta chain) was seen more than once but under ten times. Profiled with immunoSEQ multiplex PCR; TCRdb holds only in-frame clones, not every one. The sample holds hundreds of thousands of clones, approximately 87% seen once. The data are from a study of shared T cell receptors in the human thymus. Germline loops: CDR1 MDHEN, CDR2 SYDVKM. This CDR3 has 16 residues. V gave up 7 bases and J gave up 0 bases; unmatched junction bases: 8. Separately, the same data were catalogued under a study of human thymus T cells. According to that study: Reports from related research described highly overlapping thymic repertoires among unrelated individuals.

Sequencing input: thymocytes. The TCR sequence derives from a boy younger than two with a congenital heart defect. The V call is TRBV28, the J call TRBJ1-4; 7 positions match TRBD1. The CDR3 spells CASKKRQGATNEKLFF. CDR3 nucleotide sequence: TGTGCCAGCAAAAAGCGACAGGGCGCAACTAATGAAAAACTGTTTTTT.